Below are 32 T cell receptor beta chains sequenced from a single sample in a study of T cell responses to AZD1222 COVID-19 vaccine. Sequenced by immunoSEQ multiplex PCR; TCRdb stores in-frame clones only, minus some. The sample contains about 150,000 clones, approximately 90% of which appear only once. Sequenced material: peripheral blood, taken 28 days after the second AZD1222 dose. These receptors all come from an adult who received the AZD1222 COVID-19 vaccine.

This chain joins TRBV5-5 and TRBJ2-1; TRBD1 is a possible D gene (6 bases). Germline CDR1 reads SGHKS; CDR2 reads YYEKEE (reference sequence). V was trimmed by 2 bases and J by 6 bases, leaving 9 bases between them. The CDR3 extends over 13 amino acids. In DNA, the CDR3 is TGTGCCAGCAGCTTTCTAGGGGGCAATGAGCAGTTCTTC. Amino acids: CASSFLGGNEQFF. The entire variable domain, with the rest obtained from reference TRBV5-5 and TRBJ2-1, is as follows: DAGVTQSPTHLIKTRGQQVTLRCSPISGHKSVSWYQQVLGQGPQFIFQYYEKEERGRGNFPDRFSARQFPNYSSELNVNALLLGDSALYLCASSFLGGNEQFFGPGTRLTVL.

The chain uses TRBV18 and TRBJ2-7, with 9 bases identical to TRBD1. The CDR3 has 15 amino acids. Germline V gene sequence: CDR1 KGHSH, CDR2 LQKENI. V lost 3 bases and J lost 3; bases outside the gene matches: 6. Written as DNA, the CDR3 is TGTGCCAGCTCACCCCGGGACAGGGACCTCTACGAGCAGTACTTC. Translation gives CASSPRDRDLYEQYF. Based on the CDR3 plus reference TRBV18 and TRBJ2-7, the full variable domain is NAGVMQNPRHLVRRRGQEARLRCSPMKGHSHVYWYRQLPEEGLKFMVYLQKENIIDESGMPKERFSAEFPKEGPSILRIQQVVRGDSAAYFCASSPRDRDLYEQYFGPGTRLTVT.

There are a few counts of this clone. V is TRBV15 and J is TRBJ2-7; 9 bases match TRBD2. Germline assignment: CDR1 LNHNV and CDR2 YYDKDF (reference sequence). The CDR3 extends over 15 amino acids. Trimming removed 5 bases from V and 0 bases from J; junction bases left unmatched: 5. As DNA, the CDR3 is TGTGCCACCAGCGGCCCGGGACTAGCCTCCTACGAGCAGTACTTC. Encoded protein: CATSGPGLASYEQYF.

The rearrangement links TRBV7-9 to TRBJ1-4; D possibly corresponds to TRBD1 (5 bases). The CDR3 has 14 amino acids. Germline CDR1 is SEHNR and CDR2 is FQNEAQ (reference sequence). Trimming took off 5 bases at V and 5 bases at J, with 12 bases between the two ends. CDR3: CASSIGTQNEKLFF. In nucleotides, the CDR3 is TGTGCCAGCAGCATCGGGACGCAAAATGAAAAACTGTTTTTT.

The chain couples TRBV11-2 to TRBJ1-3; 9 positions agree with TRBD1. The V segment lost 1 base and the J segment 2 bases; nucleotides outside the gene matches: 9. Germline CDR1 reads SGHAT; CDR2 reads FQNNGV. This CDR3 spans 18 amino acids. The CDR3 here is CASSLVSGTGMTGNTIYF. The CDR3 DNA sequence: TGTGCCAGCAGCTTAGTTTCTGGGACAGGGATGACTGGAAACACCATATATTTT.

The chain combines TRBV27 with TRBJ2-1; D might be TRBD1 (6 bases). Trimming took off 3 bases at V and 4 bases at J, with 25 bases between the two ends. The CDR3 extends over 19 amino acids. Germline V gene sequence: CDR1 MNHEY, CDR2 SMNVEV (reference sequence). CDR3 region: CASSLEQGMGQYGYNEQFF. DNA for the CDR3: TGTGCCAGCAGTTTGGAACAGGGTATGGGGCAATATGGTTACAATGAGCAGTTCTTC.

This chain links TRBV7-9 with TRBJ1-1; D remains unclear. Germline V lookup: CDR1 SEHNR, CDR2 FQNEAQ (reference sequence). Trimming shortened V by 1 base and J by 3 bases, and 6 bases separated the two germline ends. CDR3 size: 13 residues. For the CDR3, the DNA is TGTGCCAGCAGCTTAGATAGGCACACTGAAGCTTTCTTT. Its translation: CASSLDRHTEAFF.

This rearrangement joins TRBV5-8 to TRBJ2-4; no clear D. Germline V lookup: CDR1 SGHTS, CDR2 YDEGEE. Deletions cut 3 bases from V and 6 bases from J, with 13 bases between. The CDR3 consists of 14 residues. The CDR3 DNA follows: TGTGCCAGCAGCTCCTTCGAAAGAGGAAACATTCAGTACTTC. It encodes CASSSFERGNIQYF.

This rearrangement joins TRBV4-2 to TRBJ1-1; D is unclear. The V and J ends lost 0 bases and 10 bases respectively, with 15 bases between them. Germline V gene lookup returns CDR1 LGHNA and CDR2 YNFKEQ. The CDR3 length is 14 residues. In DNA form, the CDR3 reads TGTGCCAGCAGCCAAGAAGATCCCAACCTCTCAGCTTTCTTT. Encoded protein: CASSQEDPNLSAFF.

In its sample, this clone was seen a few times. The genes are TRBV7-6 and TRBJ1-1; D call uncertain. The V gene lost 0 bases and the J gene lost 1 base, with 6 bases spanning the gap. This CDR3 comprises 14 residues. Germline values: CDR1 SGHVS, CDR2 FNYEAQ. For the CDR3, the DNA is TGTGCCAGCAGCTTAGCTGGCGGGAACACTGAAGCTTTCTTT. As protein: CASSLAGGNTEAFF.

The chain recombines TRBV7-9 with TRBJ1-6; D ambiguous. Germline V lookup: CDR1 SEHNR, CDR2 FQNEAQ (reference sequence). There are 16 residues in the CDR3. The ends were cut back, 6 bases at V and 0 bases at J, with 12 bases in the middle. The CDR3, as DNA: TGTGCCAGCAGGAAGTCTGGCAGCTCCTATAATTCACCCCTCCACTTT. It translates to CASRKSGSSYNSPLHF.

The chain has TRBV5-4 and TRBJ1-3; D unclear. V was shortened by 4 bases and J by 4 bases, with 18 bases between the two germline ends. This CDR3 contains 16 residues. CDR1 is SGHNT, CDR2 YYREEE, per germline (reference sequence). CDR3 protein: CASSPEAGRTGNTIYF. The CDR3 DNA is TGTGCCAGCAGCCCTGAGGCGGGCAGAACGGGAAACACCATATATTTT.

The rearrangement links TRBV9 to TRBJ2-3; D is possibly TRBD2 (6 bases). Germline V gene data show CDR1 as SGDLS and CDR2 as YYNGEE. The ends were cut back, 0 bases at V and 6 bases at J, with 17 bases in the middle. CDR3 size: 16 residues. DNA for the CDR3: TGTGCCAGCAGCGTAGGCCTAGGACTAAACGGCGATACGCAGTATTTT. Its translation: CASSVGLGLNGDTQYF.

The table lists this clone with a count of one. The chain uses TRBV30 and TRBJ1-3; the D is unclear. V lost 4 bases, J lost 4 bases, and 8 bases lay in between. The CDR3 sequence is 12 residues long. Germline values: CDR1 GTSNPN, CDR2 SVGIG (reference sequence). The CDR3 sequence: CAWTGRGNTIYF. As DNA, the CDR3 is TGTGCCTGGACCGGCAGGGGAAACACCATATATTTT. The whole variable domain, filled in from reference TRBV30 and TRBJ1-3, reads SQTIHQWPATLVQPVGSPLSLECTVEGTSNPNLYWYRQAAGRGLQLLFYSVGIGQISSEVPQNLSASRPQDRQFILSSKKLLLSDSGFYLCAWTGRGNTIYFGEGSWLTVV.

The chain combines TRBV7-6 with TRBJ2-2, with TRBD1 identical over 7 bases. Per germline, CDR1 SGHVS and CDR2 FNYEAQ. V trimming: 2 bases; J trimming: 2 bases; junction bases outside the gene matches: 5. This CDR3 is 16 amino acids long. The CDR3 sequence is CASSLTPGGNTGELFF. The CDR3 coding sequence is TGTGCCAGCAGCTTAACACCAGGGGGTAACACCGGGGAGCTGTTTTTT.

The chain has TRBV6-1 and TRBJ2-3; TRBD2 aligns across 7 bases. The CDR3 extends over 17 amino acids. J lost 3 bases, V lost 3 bases, and 12 bases had no gene match. Per the germline V gene, CDR1 is MNHNS and CDR2 is SASEGT. CDR3 DNA sequence: TGTGCCAGCAGTGAGTGGGGTGGGAGGGCCCTTACAGATACGCAGTATTTT. Encoded protein: CASSEWGGRALTDTQYF.

The gene calls are TRBV11-3 and TRBJ2-1; a weak D match, TRBD1 (6 bases). CDR3 length: 17 residues. CDR1 SGHNT and CDR2 YENEEA come from the germline V gene. Deletions cut 5 bases from V and 5 bases from J, with 22 bases between. CDR3 in amino acids: CASSRDPPDSENNEQFF. CDR3 sequence (DNA): TGTGCCAGCAGCCGCGACCCCCCGGACAGCGAAAACAATGAGCAGTTCTTC.

The chain combines TRBV6-1 with TRBJ1-1, with D perhaps TRBD1 (5 bases). The CDR3 spans 13 residues. Germline V gene lookup returns CDR1 MNHNS and CDR2 SASEGT. Trimming cost V 6 bases and J 1 base, with 9 bases left between them. The CDR3 sequence: CASSLDRNTEAFF. The CDR3 nucleotides are TGTGCCAGCAGCCTCGACAGGAACACTGAAGCTTTCTTT.

This rearrangement joins TRBV6-2 or TRBV6-3 to TRBJ2-7; D might be TRBD1 or TRBD2, each matching 5 bases. Germline V gene data show CDR1 as MNHEY and CDR2 as SVGEGT. The CDR3 loop spans 16 amino acids. V was pared by 5 bases and J by 0 bases, with 17 bases between. The CDR3 DNA follows: TGTGCCAGCAGTACCCGGTGGCAGAGGGGCTCCTACGAGCAGTACTTC. Translating gives CASSTRWQRGSYEQYF.

This clone appeared a single time. The chain carries TRBV5-1 and TRBJ1-4; weak D call: TRBD1 (5 bases). CDR3 length: 15 residues. The germline V gene has CDR1 SGHRS and CDR2 YFSETQ. V was cut by 0 bases and J by 0 bases, with 6 bases left in between. The CDR3 region is CASSLGQPTNEKLFF. Here the CDR3 DNA reads TGCGCCAGCAGCTTGGGACAGCCAACTAATGAAAAACTGTTTTTT. Full variable domain (remainder filled in from reference TRBV5-1 and TRBJ1-4): KAGVTQTPRYLIKTRGQQVTLSCSPISGHRSVSWYQQTPGQGLQFLFEYFSETQRNKGNFPGRFSGRQFSNSRSEMNVSTLELGDSALYLCASSLGQPTNEKLFFGSGTQLSVL.

The gene calls are TRBV13 and TRBJ2-2; the D gene is possibly TRBD2 (5 bases). The CDR3 spans 13 residues. Germline loops: CDR1 PRHDT, CDR2 FYEKMQ (reference sequence). V lost 3 bases, J lost 4 bases, and 6 bases lay in between. The CDR3 loop reads CASSFAGTGELFF. CDR3 nucleotides: TGTGCCAGCAGCTTCGCGGGCACCGGGGAGCTGTTTTTT. The full variable domain, rest sourced from reference TRBV13 and TRBJ2-2, is AAGVIQSPRHLIKEKRETATLKCYPIPRHDTVYWYQQGPGQDPQFLISFYEKMQSDKGSIPDRFSAQQFSDYHSELNMSSLELGDSALYFCASSFAGTGELFFGEGSRLTVL.

The chain combines TRBV5-4 with TRBJ2-1; D possibly corresponds to TRBD1 (5 bases). V lost 1 base and J lost 0, with 8 bases in between. Germline V lookup: CDR1 SGHNT, CDR2 YYREEE (reference sequence). This CDR3 has 15 residues. CDR3 in DNA: TGTGCCAGCAGCTTGAGGGGTGGCTCCTACAATGAGCAGTTCTTC. It yields the protein CASSLRGGSYNEQFF. Full variable domain (missing parts from reference TRBV5-4 and TRBJ2-1): ETGVTQSPTHLIKTRGQQVTLRCSSQSGHNTVSWYQQALGQGPQFIFQYYREEENGRGNFPPRFSGLQFPNYSSELNVNALELDDSALYLCASSLRGGSYNEQFFGPGTRLTVL.

The V and J genes are TRBV5-1 and TRBJ1-2; 8 bases fit TRBD1. The CDR3 spans 14 residues. Germline CDR1 and CDR2: SGHRS and YFSETQ. The V and J ends lost 4 bases and 6 bases, in that order; junction bases with no gene match: 8. CDR3 residues: CASSTWTGRHGYTF. The CDR3 region has the DNA TGCGCCAGCAGCACCTGGACAGGGCGGCATGGCTACACCTTC.

V gene TRBV6-5 combines with J gene TRBJ1-2, with 8 bases matching TRBD1. Germline V lookup: CDR1 MNHEY, CDR2 SVGAGI. This CDR3 has 16 residues. The trim removed 0 bases at V and 8 bases at J, leaving 11 bases unmatched. This CDR3 reads CASSYSGWTGWEGYTF. The CDR3 DNA follows: TGTGCCAGCAGTTACTCGGGCTGGACAGGGTGGGAGGGCTACACCTTC.

A single count supports this clone. The chain links TRBV25-1 to TRBJ2-3; 9 nucleotides agree with TRBD1. Trimming took 6 bases from V and 4 from J; bases not matched to a gene: 5. The CDR3 consists of 14 residues. Germline V gene sequence: CDR1 MGHDK, CDR2 SYGVNS. The CDR3 coding sequence is TGTGCCAGCAGCGGGACAGGGTTCCCAGATACGCAGTATTTT. Translated, it gives CASSGTGFPDTQYF.

The rearrangement joins TRBV7-8 to TRBJ2-1; the D call may be TRBD1 or TRBD2 (5 bases each). Per the germline V gene, CDR1 is SGHVS and CDR2 is FQNEAQ. V lost 4 bases, J lost 4 bases, and 20 bases lay in between. The CDR3 is 17 amino acids. The CDR3 sequence is CASSSPQGQDSYNEQFF. CDR3 coding DNA: TGTGCCAGCAGCTCCCCCCAGGGTCAGGACTCTTACAATGAGCAGTTCTTC.

The genes are TRBV6-6 and TRBJ1-1, with a tentative D call TRBD1 (6 bases). This CDR3 has 13 residues. V was cut by 5 bases and J by 5 bases, with 12 bases left in between. The germline CDR1 and CDR2 sequences are MNHNY and SVGAGI (reference sequence). As DNA, the CDR3 is TGTGCCAGCAGTCCAGAACAGGGTACTGAAGCTTTCTTT. This codes for CASSPEQGTEAFF.

V usage is TRBV3-1 (or the pseudogene TRBV3-2) and J usage is TRBJ2-2; the D gene is possibly TRBD1 (6 bases). The CDR3 has 15 amino acids. V was pared by 4 bases and J by 6 bases, with 15 bases between. Germline V gene data show CDR1 as LGHDT and CDR2 as YNNKEL (reference sequence). CDR3: CASSLGGPRAGELFF. DNA of the CDR3: TGTGCCAGCAGCCTTGGGGGCCCTCGGGCCGGGGAGCTGTTTTTT.

This chain links TRBV5-1 with TRBJ2-3; maybe TRBD2 (5 bases). The germline CDR1 and CDR2 sequences are SGHRS and YFSETQ. V lost 2 bases and J lost 2, with 15 bases in between. This CDR3 has 16 amino acids. The CDR3 protein is CASSFFGEFDTDTQYF. CDR3 coding DNA: TGCGCCAGCAGCTTCTTCGGGGAGTTCGACACAGATACGCAGTATTTT.

This chain links TRBV19 with TRBJ2-7; D not resolved. The V end was cut by 3 bases, the J end by 3 bases, with 6 bases between. The CDR3 sequence is 12 residues long. Looked up from germline, CDR1 is LNHDA and CDR2 is SQIVND (reference sequence). The CDR3 reads CASSMSRYEQYF. Written as DNA, the CDR3 is TGTGCCAGTAGTATGTCACGCTACGAGCAGTACTTC.

V and J are TRBV7-2 and TRBJ1-5; D may be TRBD1 (6 bases). The CDR3 totals 13 residues. Between the trimmed V and J ends, which lost 2 bases and 6 bases, there was a span of 8 bases. The V gene's germline CDR1 is SGHTA and CDR2 FQGNSA. The CDR3 DNA reads TGTGCCAGCAGCTTATCGGGGGCTCAGCCCCAGCATTTT. Translated, it gives CASSLSGAQPQHF.

The chain couples TRBV5-4 to TRBJ2-3, with D possibly matching TRBD1 (6 bases). CDR1 and CDR2 from the germline V gene are SGHNT and YYREEE (reference sequence). The ends were cut back, 4 bases at V and 2 bases at J, with 14 bases in the middle. The length of the CDR3 is 15 residues. The DNA for the CDR3 is TGTGCCAGCAGCCCCATGGGGGCAGTCACAGATACGCAGTATTTT. Translating it yields CASSPMGAVTDTQYF.